Many counts were recorded for the clone carrying this T cell receptor (beta chain). The antigen remains undetermined. Profiling that covered TCR beta VDJ and CDR3 relied on genomic DNA as its template. Each CDR3 protein gets one entry after TCRdb re-called the reads with MiXCR. Of hundreds of thousands of distinct CDR3 sequences listed, 50% to 70% were seen once; the top ten hold roughly 8%. Germline loops: CDR1 GTSNPN, CDR2 SVGIG (reference sequence). V was pared by 3 bases and J by 5 bases, with 4 bases between. The CDR3 extends over 10 amino acids. The data stem from a study of CD8+CD57+ T cells in acquired aplastic anemia. Study information: Isolated CD4+ and CD8+ cells, once sorted, yielded DNA averaging around 3 ug. Study findings and constraints: Significant differences in CD8+ Simpson's diversity were not observed between patients and controls. Sharing between patients and controls was observed for twenty-nine CD8+ CDR3 sequences.

The specimen was sorted CD4+, CD8+, or CD8+CD57+ T cells (not recorded which) from PBMCs. This chain connects TRBV30 to TRBJ1-2, with D unresolved. This clonotype originated in a human donor with severe aplastic anemia or a healthy control (not recorded which). The CDR3: CAWSGYGYTF. The CDR3 DNA reads TGTGCCTGGAGCGGGTATGGCTACACCTTC.